What follows are 17 T cell receptor beta chains derived from one specimen sequenced in a study of cytomegalovirus exposure and HLA in healthy donors. A multiplex PCR was run with 60 Vbeta primers and 13 Jbeta primers. Data came from immunoSEQ multiplex PCR; TCRdb stores just in-frame clones and leaves some out. The table has approximately 150,000 clones, 77% seen once; the top ten hold about 2.6%. Sequenced material: PBMCs. The receptor set was obtained from a woman in her forties in good health and CMV-seropositive.

The chain couples TRBV4-3 to TRBJ2-3; weak D call: TRBD2 (6 bases). The CDR3 is made up of 16 amino acids. Trimming shortened V by 4 bases and J by 0 bases, and 14 bases separated the two germline ends. CDR1 and CDR2 from the germline V gene are LGHNA and YSLEER. CDR3 sequence: CASSPLAGRSTDTQYF. Written as DNA, the CDR3 is TGCGCCAGCAGCCCTCTGGCGGGACGCAGCACAGATACGCAGTATTTT.

The V gene is TRBV29-1, the J gene TRBJ2-2; D possibly corresponds to TRBD2 (6 bases). CDR3 length equals 16 residues. CDR1 SQVTM and CDR2 ANQGSEA come from the germline V gene. Trimming took off 1 base at V and 5 bases at J, with 17 bases between the two ends. DNA of the CDR3: TGCAGCGTTGAAGGGGGGAGGTCAGATGTAACCGGGGAGCTGTTTTTT. Amino acids: CSVEGGRSDVTGELFF.

This clone was detected a few times. The gene calls are TRBV28 and TRBJ1-4; no firm D call. The CDR3 contains 14 residues. V gave up 2 bases and J gave up 0 bases, with 4 bases separating them. In germline, CDR1 is MDHEN, CDR2 SYDVKM. Here the CDR3 DNA reads TGTGCCAGCAGTTTAACTACAACTAATGAAAAACTGTTTTTT. Translating it yields CASSLTTTNEKLFF.

This sequence joins TRBV19 and TRBJ2-5; maybe TRBD1 (6 bases). V lost 5 bases, J lost 5 bases, and 15 bases lay in between. This CDR3 is built from 14 residues. Germline loops: CDR1 LNHDA, CDR2 SQIVND (reference sequence). As DNA, the CDR3 is TGTGCCAGTAGTGCTCTAGGGGGAATGGAGACCCAGTACTTC. It translates to CASSALGGMETQYF.

The CDR3 region has the DNA TGTGCCACCAGCAGAGGCGGCGACACTGAAGCTTTCTTT. Protein sequence: CATSRGGDTEAFF. The genes are TRBV15 and TRBJ1-1, with D hard to call. Germline values: CDR1 LNHNV, CDR2 YYDKDF (reference sequence). CDR3 length equals 13 residues. V was shortened by 1 base and J by 3 bases, with 6 bases between the two germline ends.

V and J are TRBV5-4 and TRBJ2-5, with TRBD2 matching 8 bases. TRBJ2-7 matches the DNA end more closely, so the J call is doubtful. Germline values: CDR1 SGHNT, CDR2 YYREEE (reference sequence). This CDR3 is built from 15 residues. In DNA form, the CDR3 reads TGTGCCAGCAGCTTGCGGGGGGGGAGCCTTTACGAGCAGTACTTC. Its translation is CASSLRGGSLYEQYF.

This clone was seen a single time. The rearrangement joins TRBV11-2 to TRBJ1-4; D uncertain. Trimming pared 5 bases from V and 4 bases from J, leaving 17 bases between. Germline CDR1 reads SGHAT; CDR2 reads FQNNGV. This CDR3 is built from 16 residues. CDR3 protein: CASSPRARPRNEKLFF. DNA of the CDR3: TGTGCCAGCAGCCCCCGCGCCAGGCCTCGTAATGAAAAACTGTTTTTT.

This chain connects TRBV28 to TRBJ2-5; tentatively, D is TRBD2 (5 bases). This CDR3 region has 11 residues. Germline-derived CDR1 and CDR2 are MDHEN and SYDVKM. Trimming removed 8 bases at V and 7 bases at J, with 11 bases between. CDR3 sequence reads: CASWRTGTQYF. CDR3 bases: TGTGCCAGCTGGAGGACGGGGACCCAGTACTTC.

The rearrangement joins TRBV9 to TRBJ2-4, with a weak D call TRBD1 (6 bases). The germline gives CDR1 SGDLS, CDR2 YYNGEE. This CDR3 is built from 15 residues. Trimming left V 4 bases short and J 0 bases short, with 11 bases between. CDR3 nucleotides: TGTGCCAGCAGCCCCCAGGGGTTAGCCAAAAACATTCAGTACTTC. Amino acids: CASSPQGLAKNIQYF.

J is TRBJ1-2 and V is TRBV6-6; 8 bases are a match to TRBD1. Trimming cost V 10 bases and J 4 bases; bases outside gene matches: 11. Germline CDR1 and CDR2: MNHNY and SVGAGI (reference sequence). This CDR3 is 14 amino acids long. In nucleotides, the CDR3 is TGTGCCACCGCTCTGGGACAGGAAGGCTATGGCTACACCTTC. Translated: CATALGQEGYGYTF.

This clone has more than one count but fewer than ten. The CDR3 here is CASSTGVTETQYF. As DNA, the CDR3 is TGTGCCAGCAGTACCGGGGTAACGGAGACCCAGTACTTC. The chain is built from TRBV6-1 and TRBJ2-5; a weak D match, TRBD2 (5 bases). The germline V and J ends were trimmed by 5 bases and 5 bases, with 12 bases remaining between them. The CDR3 sequence is 13 residues long. Germline lookup yields CDR1 MNHNS and CDR2 SASEGT.

The chain combines TRBV19 with TRBJ1-3; D is ambiguous. The CDR3 loop spans 14 amino acids. The germline V gene encodes CDR1 LNHDA and CDR2 SQIVND (reference sequence). Trimming left V 1 base short and J 0 bases short, with 4 bases between. The CDR3 reads CASSIAGSGNTIYF. For the CDR3, the DNA is TGTGCCAGTAGTATAGCCGGCTCTGGAAACACCATATATTTT.

This clone was detected only a few times. The V gene is TRBV19, the J gene TRBJ2-3; D might be TRBD2 (5 bases). V was clipped by 9 bases and J by 4 bases, with 17 bases between them. CDR1 LNHDA and CDR2 SQIVND come from the germline V gene (reference sequence). The CDR3 covers 14 residues. CDR3 bases: TGTGCCAGCGGTGTGAGGGTCGGCGCAGATACGCAGTATTTT. This codes for CASGVRVGADTQYF.

The table lists this clone with a few counts. The chain uses TRBV7-2 and TRBJ2-5, with 9 bases identical to TRBD1. V shed 6 bases, J shed 2 bases, and the junction held 7 bases outside the gene matches. The CDR3 covers 15 residues. In germline, CDR1 is SGHTA, CDR2 FQGNSA. As DNA, the CDR3 is TGTGCCAGCAGATTATCAGGACAGGGGCAAGAGACCCAGTACTTC. It is translated as CASRLSGQGQETQYF.

The rearrangement uses TRBV4-1 and TRBJ2-3, with D perhaps matching TRBD1 (5 bases). Trimming took off 6 bases at V and 0 bases at J, with 13 bases between the two ends. From germline, CDR1 is MGHRA and CDR2 YSYEKL. This CDR3 region has 15 residues. The CDR3: CASRPQGGSTDTQYF. For the CDR3, the DNA is TGCGCCAGCAGACCCCAGGGTGGGAGCACAGATACGCAGTATTTT.

Concerning this clone itself: The same CDR3 also results from other DNA sequences found in this sample. The chain couples TRBV6-5 to TRBJ2-5; a weak D match, TRBD2 (5 bases). The CDR3 covers 14 residues. V was pared by 3 bases and J by 2 bases, with 10 bases between. CDR1 MNHEY and CDR2 SVGAGI come from the germline V gene. The CDR3 protein is CASSYSRGQETQYF. CDR3 DNA sequence: TGTGCCAGCAGTTATTCCCGGGGACAAGAGACCCAGTACTTC.

This clone was picked up a small number of times. This CDR3 is CASSIGLAGGSAYNEQFF. CDR3 sequence (DNA): TGTGCCAGTAGTATTGGGCTAGCGGGAGGGTCCGCCTACAATGAGCAGTTCTTC. The chain has TRBV19 and TRBJ2-1; 12 bases agree with TRBD2. Germline V gene lookup returns CDR1 LNHDA and CDR2 SQIVND (reference sequence). The CDR3 runs to 18 residues. Trimming at V came to 3 bases and at J to 2 bases, leaving 8 bases not matched to a gene. Supplemented by reference TRBV19 and TRBJ2-1, the full variable domain reads DGGITQSPKYLFRKEGQNVTLSCEQNLNHDAMYWYRQDPGQGLRLIYYSQIVNDFQKGDIAEGYSVSREKKESFPLTVTSAQKNPTAFYLCASSIGLAGGSAYNEQFFGPGTRLTVL.